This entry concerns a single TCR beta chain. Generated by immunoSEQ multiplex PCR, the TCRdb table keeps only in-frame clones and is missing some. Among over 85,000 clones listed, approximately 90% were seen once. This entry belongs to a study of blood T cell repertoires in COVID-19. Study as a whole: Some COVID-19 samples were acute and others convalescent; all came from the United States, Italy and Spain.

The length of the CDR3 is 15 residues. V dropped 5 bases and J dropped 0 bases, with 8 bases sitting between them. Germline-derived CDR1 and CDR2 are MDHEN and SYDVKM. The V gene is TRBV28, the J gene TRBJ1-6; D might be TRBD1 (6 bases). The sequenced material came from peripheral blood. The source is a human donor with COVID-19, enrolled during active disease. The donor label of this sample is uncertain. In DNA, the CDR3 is TGTGCCAGCAGTCAGGGGAGCTCCTATAATTCACCCCTCCACTTT. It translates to CASSQGSSYNSPLHF.